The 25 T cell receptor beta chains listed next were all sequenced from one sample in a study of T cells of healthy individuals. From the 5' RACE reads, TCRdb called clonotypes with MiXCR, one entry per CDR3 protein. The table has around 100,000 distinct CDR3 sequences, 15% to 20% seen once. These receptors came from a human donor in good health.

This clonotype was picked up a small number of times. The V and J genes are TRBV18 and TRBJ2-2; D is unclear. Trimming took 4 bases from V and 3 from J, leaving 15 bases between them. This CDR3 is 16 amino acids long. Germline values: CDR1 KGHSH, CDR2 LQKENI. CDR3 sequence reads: CASSLRSTPDTGELFF. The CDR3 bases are TGTGCCAGCTCACTACGCTCTACGCCCGACACCGGGGAGCTGTTTTTT.

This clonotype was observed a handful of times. The CDR3 spells CASSRAPGETQYF. The DNA of the CDR3 is TGTGCCAGCAGTCGGGCCCCAGGGGAGACCCAGTACTTC. The rearrangement joins TRBV2 to TRBJ2-5; D perhaps matches TRBD1 (5 bases). This CDR3 comprises 13 residues. V lost 5 bases to trimming and J lost 5 bases, with 12 bases between them. Per germline, CDR1 SNHLY and CDR2 FYNNEI.

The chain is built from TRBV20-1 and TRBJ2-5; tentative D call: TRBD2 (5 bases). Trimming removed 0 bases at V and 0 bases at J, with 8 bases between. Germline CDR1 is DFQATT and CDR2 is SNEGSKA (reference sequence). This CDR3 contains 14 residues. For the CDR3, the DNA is TGCAGTGCTAGAGAAACAGCGGACCAAGAGACCCAGTACTTC. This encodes CSARETADQETQYF.

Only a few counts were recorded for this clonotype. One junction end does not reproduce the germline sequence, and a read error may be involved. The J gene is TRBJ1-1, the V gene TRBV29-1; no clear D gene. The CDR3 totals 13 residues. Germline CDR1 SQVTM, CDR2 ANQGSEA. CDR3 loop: CSVESGEYTEAFF. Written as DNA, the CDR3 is TGCAGCGTTGAGAGCGGTGAATACACTGAAGCCTTCTTT.

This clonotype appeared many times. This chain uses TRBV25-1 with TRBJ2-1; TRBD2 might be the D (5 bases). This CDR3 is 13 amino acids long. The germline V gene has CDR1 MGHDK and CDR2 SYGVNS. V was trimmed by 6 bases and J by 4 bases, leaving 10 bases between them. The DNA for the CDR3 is TGTGCCAGCAGCGGAGGACGGTACAATGAGCAGTTCTTC. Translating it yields CASSGGRYNEQFF.

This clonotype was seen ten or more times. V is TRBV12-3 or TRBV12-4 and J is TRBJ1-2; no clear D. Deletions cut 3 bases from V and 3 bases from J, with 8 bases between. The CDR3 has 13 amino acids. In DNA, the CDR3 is TGTGCCAGCAGTTTTCGCGGGGACTATGGCTACACCTTC. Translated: CASSFRGDYGYTF.

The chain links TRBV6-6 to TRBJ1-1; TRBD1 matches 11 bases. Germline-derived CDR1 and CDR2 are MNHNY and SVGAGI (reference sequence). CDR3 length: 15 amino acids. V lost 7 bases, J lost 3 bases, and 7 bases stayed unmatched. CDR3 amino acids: CASTDRGRGDTEAFF. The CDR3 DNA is TGTGCCAGCACGGACAGGGGGCGAGGTGACACTGAAGCTTTCTTT.

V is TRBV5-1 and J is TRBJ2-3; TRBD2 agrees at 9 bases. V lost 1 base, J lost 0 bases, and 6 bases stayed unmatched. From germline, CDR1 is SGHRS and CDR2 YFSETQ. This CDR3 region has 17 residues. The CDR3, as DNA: TGCGCCAGCAGCTTGTTCGGCGGGAGGGCTAGCACAGATACGCAGTATTTT. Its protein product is CASSLFGGRASTDTQYF.

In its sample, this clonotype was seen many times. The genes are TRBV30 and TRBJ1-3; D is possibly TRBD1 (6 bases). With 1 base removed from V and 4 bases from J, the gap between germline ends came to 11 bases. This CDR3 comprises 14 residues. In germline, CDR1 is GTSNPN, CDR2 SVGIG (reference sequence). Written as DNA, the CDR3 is TGTGCCTGGAGTGGGGGGCCTACGGGAAACACCATATATTTT. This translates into CAWSGGPTGNTIYF.

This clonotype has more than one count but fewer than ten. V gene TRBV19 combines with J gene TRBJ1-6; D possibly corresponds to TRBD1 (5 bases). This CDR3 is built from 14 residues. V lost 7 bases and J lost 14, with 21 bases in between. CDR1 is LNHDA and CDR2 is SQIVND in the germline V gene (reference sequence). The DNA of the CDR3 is TGTGCCAGTAAATATTCGGACACGGGCTTGGCCCTCCACTTT. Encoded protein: CASKYSDTGLALHF.

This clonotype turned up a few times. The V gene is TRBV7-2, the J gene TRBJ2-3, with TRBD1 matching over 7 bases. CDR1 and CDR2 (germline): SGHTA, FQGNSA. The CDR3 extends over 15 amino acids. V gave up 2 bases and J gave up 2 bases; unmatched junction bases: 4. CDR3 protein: CASSLRGQFTDTQYF. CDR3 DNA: TGTGCCAGCAGCTTAAGGGGACAGTTCACAGATACGCAGTATTTT.

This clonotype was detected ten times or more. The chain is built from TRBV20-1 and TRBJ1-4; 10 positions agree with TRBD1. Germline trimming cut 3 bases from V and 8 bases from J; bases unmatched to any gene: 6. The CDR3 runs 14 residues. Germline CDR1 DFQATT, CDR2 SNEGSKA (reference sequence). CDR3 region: CSASAGTGDEKLFF. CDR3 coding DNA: TGCAGTGCTAGTGCCGGGACAGGGGACGAAAAACTGTTTTTT.

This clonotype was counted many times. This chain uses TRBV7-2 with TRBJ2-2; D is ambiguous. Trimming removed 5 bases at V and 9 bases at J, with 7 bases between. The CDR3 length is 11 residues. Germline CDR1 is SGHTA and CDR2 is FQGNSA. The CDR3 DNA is TGTGCCAGCAGCCCCTACCGGGAGCTGTTTTTT. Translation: CASSPYRELFF.

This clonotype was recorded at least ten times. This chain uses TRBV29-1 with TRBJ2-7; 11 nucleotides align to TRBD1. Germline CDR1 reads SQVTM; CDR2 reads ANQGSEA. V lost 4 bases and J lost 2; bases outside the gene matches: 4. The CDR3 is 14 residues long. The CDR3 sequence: CSVGMGQGAYEQYF. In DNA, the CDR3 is TGCAGCGTTGGAATGGGACAGGGGGCCTACGAGCAGTACTTC.

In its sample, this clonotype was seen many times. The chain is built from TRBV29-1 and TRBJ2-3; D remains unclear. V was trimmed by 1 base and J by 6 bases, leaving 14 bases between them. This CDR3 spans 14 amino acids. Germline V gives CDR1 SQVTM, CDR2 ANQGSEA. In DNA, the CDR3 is TGCAGCGTTGAAGGAAAGGCTTCTGTGGATACGCAGTATTTT. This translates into CSVEGKASVDTQYF.

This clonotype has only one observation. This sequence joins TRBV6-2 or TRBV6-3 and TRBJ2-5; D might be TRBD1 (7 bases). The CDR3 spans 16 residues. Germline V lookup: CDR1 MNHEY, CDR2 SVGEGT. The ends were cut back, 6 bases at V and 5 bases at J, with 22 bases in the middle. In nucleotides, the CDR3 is TGTGCCAGCAGGTCTCCCTCCCGGGCAGGGGGGGAGACCCAGTACTTC. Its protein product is CASRSPSRAGGETQYF.

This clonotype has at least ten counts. CDR3 sequence (DNA): TGTGCCAGCAGCGATCGCGGAGGGTACCAAGAGACCCAGTACTTC. Amino acid sequence: CASSDRGGYQETQYF. The chain has TRBV28 and TRBJ2-5; possibly TRBD2 for D (6 bases). The CDR3 is made up of 15 amino acids. Looked up from germline, CDR1 is MDHEN and CDR2 is SYDVKM. The V end was cut by 6 bases, the J end by 0 bases, with 14 bases between.

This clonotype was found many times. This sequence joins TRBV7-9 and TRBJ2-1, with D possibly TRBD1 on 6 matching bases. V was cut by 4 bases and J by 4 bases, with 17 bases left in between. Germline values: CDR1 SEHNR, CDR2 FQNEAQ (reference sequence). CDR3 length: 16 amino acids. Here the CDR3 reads CASSWTAPGLYNEQFF. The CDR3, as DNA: TGTGCCAGCAGCTGGACAGCTCCCGGACTTTACAATGAGCAGTTCTTC.

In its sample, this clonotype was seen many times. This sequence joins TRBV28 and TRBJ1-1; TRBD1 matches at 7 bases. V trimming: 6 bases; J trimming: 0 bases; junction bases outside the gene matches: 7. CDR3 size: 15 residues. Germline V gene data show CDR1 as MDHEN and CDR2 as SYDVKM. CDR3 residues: CASRLSGTVNTEAFF. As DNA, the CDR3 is TGTGCCAGCAGACTATCAGGGACAGTGAACACTGAAGCTTTCTTT.

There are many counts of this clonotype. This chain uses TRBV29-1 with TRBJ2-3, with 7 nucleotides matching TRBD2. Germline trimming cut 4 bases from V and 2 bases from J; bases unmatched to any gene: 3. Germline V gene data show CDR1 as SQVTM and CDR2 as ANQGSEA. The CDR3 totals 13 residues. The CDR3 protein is CSVAAGYTDTQYF. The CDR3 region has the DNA TGCAGCGTTGCAGCGGGGTACACAGATACGCAGTATTTT.

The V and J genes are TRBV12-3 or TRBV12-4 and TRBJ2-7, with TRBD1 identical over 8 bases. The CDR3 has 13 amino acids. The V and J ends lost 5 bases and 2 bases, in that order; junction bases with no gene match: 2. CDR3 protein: CASSTGGTYEQYF. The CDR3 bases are TGTGCCAGCAGTACAGGGGGTACCTACGAGCAGTACTTC.

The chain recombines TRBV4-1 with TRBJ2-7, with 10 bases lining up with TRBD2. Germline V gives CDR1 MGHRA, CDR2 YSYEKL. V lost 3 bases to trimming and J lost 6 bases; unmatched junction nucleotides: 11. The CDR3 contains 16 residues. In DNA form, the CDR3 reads TGCGCCAGCAGCCACTATAGCGGGAGGAACCTTCCCGAGCAGTACTTC. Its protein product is CASSHYSGRNLPEQYF.

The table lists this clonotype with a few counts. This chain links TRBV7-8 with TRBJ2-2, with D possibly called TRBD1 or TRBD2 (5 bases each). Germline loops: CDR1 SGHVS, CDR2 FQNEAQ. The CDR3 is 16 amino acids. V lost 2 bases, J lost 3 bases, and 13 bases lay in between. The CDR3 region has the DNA TGTGCCAGCAGCTTACTCGGGACCCGATACACCGGGGAGCTGTTTTTT. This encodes CASSLLGTRYTGELFF.

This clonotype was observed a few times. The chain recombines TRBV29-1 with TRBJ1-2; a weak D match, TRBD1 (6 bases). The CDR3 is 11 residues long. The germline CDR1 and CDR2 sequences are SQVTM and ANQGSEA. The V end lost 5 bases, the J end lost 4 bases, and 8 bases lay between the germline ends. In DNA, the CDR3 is TGCAGCGTTACGGACAGCTATGGCTACACCTTC. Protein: CSVTDSYGYTF.

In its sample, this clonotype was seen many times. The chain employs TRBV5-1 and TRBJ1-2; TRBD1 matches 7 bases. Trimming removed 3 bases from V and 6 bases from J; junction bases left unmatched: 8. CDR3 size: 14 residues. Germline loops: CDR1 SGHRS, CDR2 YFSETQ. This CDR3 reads CASSSEGAGNGYTF. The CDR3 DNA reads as TGCGCCAGCAGCTCCGAGGGGGCGGGAAATGGCTACACCTTC. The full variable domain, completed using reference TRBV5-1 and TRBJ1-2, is KAGVTQTPRYLIKTRGQQVTLSCSPISGHRSVSWYQQTPGQGLQFLFEYFSETQRNKGNFPGRFSGRQFSNSRSEMNVSTLELGDSALYLCASSSEGAGNGYTFGSGTRLTVV.